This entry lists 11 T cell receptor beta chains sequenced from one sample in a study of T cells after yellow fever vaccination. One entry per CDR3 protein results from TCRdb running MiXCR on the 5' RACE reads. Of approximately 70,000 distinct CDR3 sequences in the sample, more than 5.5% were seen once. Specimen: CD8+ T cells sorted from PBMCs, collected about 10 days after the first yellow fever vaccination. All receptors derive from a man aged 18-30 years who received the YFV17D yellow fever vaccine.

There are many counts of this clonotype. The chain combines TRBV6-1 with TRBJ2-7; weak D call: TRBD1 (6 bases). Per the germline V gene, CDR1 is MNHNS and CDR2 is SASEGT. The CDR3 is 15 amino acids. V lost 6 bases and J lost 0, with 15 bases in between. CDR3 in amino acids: CASSPRGYPSYEQYV. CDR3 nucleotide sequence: TGTGCCAGCAGCCCTAGGGGGTATCCCTCCTACGAGCAGTACGTC.

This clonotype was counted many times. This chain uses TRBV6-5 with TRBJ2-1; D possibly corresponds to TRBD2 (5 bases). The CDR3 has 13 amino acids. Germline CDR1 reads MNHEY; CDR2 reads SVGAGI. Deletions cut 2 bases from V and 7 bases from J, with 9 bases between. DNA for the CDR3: TGTGCCAGCAGTTACGGAGCGGAAAATGAGCAGTTCTTC. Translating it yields CASSYGAENEQFF.

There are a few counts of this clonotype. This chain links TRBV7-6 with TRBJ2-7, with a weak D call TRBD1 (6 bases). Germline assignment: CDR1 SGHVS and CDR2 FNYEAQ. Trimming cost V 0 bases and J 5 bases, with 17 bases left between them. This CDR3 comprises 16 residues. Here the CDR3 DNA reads TGTGCCAGCAGCTTAGCCCCACCTTCGACAGGCGACGAGCAGTACTTC. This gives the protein CASSLAPPSTGDEQYF.

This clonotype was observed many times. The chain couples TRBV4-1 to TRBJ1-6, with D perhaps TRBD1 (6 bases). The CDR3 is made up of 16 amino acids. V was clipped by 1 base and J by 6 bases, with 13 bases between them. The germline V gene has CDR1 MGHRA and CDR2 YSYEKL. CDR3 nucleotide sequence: TGCGCCAGCAGCCAAGGGTCAGGGGTCGGTAATTCACCCCTCCACTTT. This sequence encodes CASSQGSGVGNSPLHF.

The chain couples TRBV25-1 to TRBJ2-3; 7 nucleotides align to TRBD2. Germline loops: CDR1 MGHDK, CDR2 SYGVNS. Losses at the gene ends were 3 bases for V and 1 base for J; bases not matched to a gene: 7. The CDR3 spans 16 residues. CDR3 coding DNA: TGTGCCAGCAGTGAGTGGGCTAGCGGCCGCACAGATACGCAGTATTTT. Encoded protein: CASSEWASGRTDTQYF.

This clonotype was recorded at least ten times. This CDR3 reads CSARGLLAGGPYEQFF. The CDR3 DNA reads TGCAGTGCTAGAGGCTTACTAGCGGGGGGGCCGTATGAGCAGTTCTTC. The chain has TRBV20-1 and TRBJ2-1; 13 nucleotides agree with TRBD2. The CDR3 totals 16 residues. V trimming: 1 base; J trimming: 8 bases; junction bases outside the gene matches: 8. Germline V gives CDR1 DFQATT, CDR2 SNEGSKA (reference sequence).

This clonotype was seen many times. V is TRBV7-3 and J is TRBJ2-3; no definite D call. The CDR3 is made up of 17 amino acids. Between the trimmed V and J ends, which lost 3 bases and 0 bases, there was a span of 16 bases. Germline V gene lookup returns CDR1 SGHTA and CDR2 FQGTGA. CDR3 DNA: TGTGCCAGCAGCTTGGCAGGAGCGCTTTCTAGCACAGATACGCAGTATTTT. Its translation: CASSLAGALSSTDTQYF. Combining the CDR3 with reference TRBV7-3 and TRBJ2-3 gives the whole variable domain GAGVSQTPSNKVTEKGKYVELRCDPISGHTALYWYRQSLGQGPEFLIYFQGTGAADDSGLPNDRFFAVRPEGSVSTLKIQRTERGDSAVYLCASSLAGALSSTDTQYFGPGTRLTVL.

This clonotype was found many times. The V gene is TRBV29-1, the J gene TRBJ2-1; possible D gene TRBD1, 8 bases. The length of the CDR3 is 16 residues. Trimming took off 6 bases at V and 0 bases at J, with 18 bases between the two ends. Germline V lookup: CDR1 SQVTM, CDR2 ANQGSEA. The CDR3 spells CSVGGGQVDSYNEQFF. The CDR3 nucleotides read TGCAGCGTGGGGGGGGGACAGGTGGACTCCTACAATGAGCAGTTCTTC.

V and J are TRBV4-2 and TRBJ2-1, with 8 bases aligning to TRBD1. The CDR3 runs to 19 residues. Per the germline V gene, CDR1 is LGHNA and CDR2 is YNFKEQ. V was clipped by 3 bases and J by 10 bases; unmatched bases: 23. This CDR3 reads CASSQLARGLGQRPWEQFF. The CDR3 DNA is TGTGCCAGCAGCCAGCTAGCCAGGGGGCTCGGACAGCGACCATGGGAGCAGTTCTTC.

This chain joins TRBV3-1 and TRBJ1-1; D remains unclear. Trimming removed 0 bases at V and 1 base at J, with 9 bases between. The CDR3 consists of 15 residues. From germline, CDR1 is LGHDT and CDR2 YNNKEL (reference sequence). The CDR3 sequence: CASSQDAGPNTEAFF. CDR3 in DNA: TGTGCCAGCAGCCAAGATGCAGGACCGAACACTGAAGCTTTCTTT.

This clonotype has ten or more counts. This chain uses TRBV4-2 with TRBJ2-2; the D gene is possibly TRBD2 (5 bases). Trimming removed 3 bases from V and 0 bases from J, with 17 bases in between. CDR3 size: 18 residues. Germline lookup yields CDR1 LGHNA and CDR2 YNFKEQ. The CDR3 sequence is CASSQIGGGQTNTGELFF. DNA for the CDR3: TGTGCCAGCAGCCAGATCGGAGGAGGTCAAACGAACACCGGGGAGCTGTTTTTT.